A selection of T cell receptor beta chains follows, all from one sample in a study of cytomegalovirus exposure and HLA in healthy donors. Repertoires were generated with immunoSEQ multiplex PCR, while TCRdb's copy carries only in-frame clones and drops some. The data contain fewer than 250,000 clones, 81% of them seen just once; the ten biggest clones take up 3.4%. Sequencing was carried out using PBMCs. These receptors were taken from a man aged 40-55 years in good health and CMV-seropositive. CDR3s include the opening cysteine and the closing phenylalanine or tryptophan. A D gene is named only where the DNA matches it firmly. A clone size is listed for some rows: how often the clone was seen (once, few, many), or a class if it is expanded.

CDR3 | DNA | size | J | V | D
CASSLFVNQETQYF | TGTGCCAGCAGCTTGTTCGTAAACCAAGAGACCCAGTACTTC | NA | TRBJ2-5 | TRBV5-6 | NA
CASSFRAGGGETQYF | TGTGCCAGCAGCTTCCGAGCGGGGGGGGGTGAGACCCAGTACTTC | NA | TRBJ2-5 | TRBV7-3 | TRBD2
CASQQGELSNEQFF | TGTGCCAGCCAACAGGGAGAGCTCTCCAATGAGCAGTTCTTC | NA | TRBJ2-1 | TRBV2 | NA
CASSLDRGLYGYTF | TGTGCCAGCAGCTTGGACAGGGGTCTCTATGGCTACACCTTC | NA | TRBJ1-2 | TRBV5-5 | TRBD1
CASSSSTGDEQYF | TGTGCCAGCAGCTCCTCAACGGGTGACGAGCAGTACTTC | NA | TRBJ2-7 | TRBV11-1 | NA
CASSFGGGGLRGEQYF | TGTGCCAGCAGCTTCGGAGGGGGCGGTCTACGAGGCGAGCAGTACTTC | NA | TRBJ2-7 | TRBV11-1 | NA
CASSPGPVGSYNEQFF | TGTGCCAGCAGCCCCGGACCCGTAGGGAGCTACAATGAGCAGTTCTTC | NA | TRBJ2-1 | TRBV7-2 | NA
CASSEASRVWSTEAFF | TGTGCCAGCAGTGAAGCCTCGAGGGTTTGGAGCACTGAAGCTTTCTTT | NA | TRBJ1-1 | TRBV6-1 | NA
CASRITGTAAGELFF | TGTGCCAGCAGAATCACCGGGACAGCGGCCGGGGAGCTGTTTTTT | NA | TRBJ2-2 | TRBV27 | TRBD1
CASSLRDRKGYTF | TGTGCCAGTAGTTTGAGGGACAGGAAAGGCTACACCTTC | NA | TRBJ1-2 | TRBV19 | TRBD1
CASSSGGTRSYEQYF | TGTGCCAGCAGCTCAGGGGGGACCCGCTCCTACGAGCAGTACTTC | NA | TRBJ2-7 | TRBV28 | NA
CASSSQGASTGELFF | TGTGCCAGCAGCTCACAGGGGGCATCGACCGGGGAGCTGTTTTTT | NA | TRBJ2-2 | TRBV5-4 | TRBD1
CASNRQNEKLFF | TGTGCCAGCAACCGACAGAATGAAAAACTGTTTTTT | few | TRBJ1-4 | TRBV6-6 | NA
CASSPSGRADEQYF | TGTGCCAGCAGCCCGAGCGGGAGGGCCGACGAGCAGTACTTC | NA | TRBJ2-7 | TRBV5-4 | TRBD2
CASSLSGGTDTQYF | TGTGCCAGCAGCTTATCGGGGGGCACAGATACGCAGTATTTT | NA | TRBJ2-3 | TRBV11-3 | NA
CASSPGTGSTDTQYF | TGTGCCAGCAGCCCCGGGACAGGTAGCACAGATACGCAGTATTTT | NA | TRBJ2-3 | TRBV5-4 | TRBD1
CASSFHPGGGETQYF | TGTGCCAGCAGCTTTCACCCGGGGGGGGGAGAGACCCAGTACTTC | few | TRBJ2-5 | TRBV7-7 | TRBD2
CASSFGGDTQYF | TGTGCCAGCAGTTTCGGTGGAGATACGCAGTATTTT | NA | TRBJ2-3 | TRBV27 | NA
CAWSDINSNQPQHF | TGTGCCTGGAGTGACATCAATAGCAATCAGCCCCAGCATTTT | few | TRBJ1-5 | TRBV30 | NA
CAISEATLTTDTQYF | TGTGCCATCAGTGAGGCCACGTTGACAACAGATACGCAGTATTTT | NA | TRBJ2-3 | TRBV10-3 | NA
CASSPTSGEQFF | TGTGCCAGCTCTCCGACTAGTGGTGAGCAGTTCTTC | NA | TRBJ2-1 | TRBV18 | NA
CASTGQGNTEAFF | TGTGCCAGCACGGGACAGGGGAACACTGAAGCTTTCTTT | NA | TRBJ1-1 | TRBV18 | TRBD1
CASSSLAGSAYNEQFF | TGTGCCAGCAGCTCACTAGCGGGGTCGGCCTACAATGAGCAGTTCTTC | NA | TRBJ2-1 | TRBV7-9 | TRBD2
CAISDQDNSNQPQHF | TGTGCCATCAGTGATCAGGACAATAGCAATCAGCCCCAGCATTTT | NA | TRBJ1-5 | TRBV10-3 | NA
CASSQEETGVGYEQYF | TGTGCCAGCAGCCAAGAAGAGACAGGGGTCGGGTACGAGCAGTACTTC | few | TRBJ2-7 | TRBV4-2 | TRBD1
CASSPVGQISGNTIYF | TGTGCCAGCAGCCCAGTGGGACAGATCTCTGGAAACACCATATATTTT | NA | TRBJ1-3 | TRBV7-9 | TRBD1
CASSLFSAGPLEPQHF | TGTGCCAGCAGCTTGTTCTCCGCAGGGCCTCTAGAGCCCCAGCATTTT | NA | TRBJ1-5 | TRBV5-5 | NA
CASSLPSVSGEQFF | TGCGCCAGCAGCTTGCCTAGCGTAAGTGGTGAGCAGTTCTTC | NA | TRBJ2-1 | TRBV5-1 | NA
CASSLTGSYEQYF | TGTGCCAGCAGTTTAACGGGCTCCTACGAGCAGTACTTC | NA | TRBJ2-7 | TRBV6-5 | NA
CAGSPSGLPGYNEQFF | TGTGCCGGCAGTCCCTCGGGACTTCCAGGTTACAATGAGCAGTTCTTC | NA | TRBJ2-1 | TRBV27 | NA
CASSLAWLAGGSGELFF | TGTGCCAGCAGCTTGGCGTGGTTAGCGGGAGGTTCCGGGGAGCTGTTTTTT | few | TRBJ2-2 | TRBV5-8 | TRBD2
CASSEQGGGNNQPQHF | TGTGCCAGCAGTGAGCAGGGTGGTGGAAACAATCAGCCCCAGCATTTT | NA | TRBJ1-5 | TRBV2 | NA
CASSGWGGGERKEKLFF | TGTGCCAGCAGCGGTTGGGGGGGCGGTGAGAGGAAGGAAAAACTGTTTTTT | NA | TRBJ1-4 | TRBV2 | NA
CASSLGGEKLFF | TGTGCCAGCAGTTTAGGGGGGGAAAAACTGTTTTTT | NA | TRBJ1-4 | TRBV28 | NA
CASSQKQGTTGELFF | TGCGCCAGCAGCCAAAAACAGGGGACCACCGGGGAGCTGTTTTTT | NA | TRBJ2-2 | TRBV4-1 | TRBD1
CASNPEGPYNEQFF | TGCGCCAGCAACCCCGAGGGTCCCTACAATGAGCAGTTCTTC | NA | TRBJ2-1 | TRBV5-1 | NA
CASSSGQGVYNEQFF | TGCGCCAGCAGCTCGGGACAGGGGGTCTACAATGAGCAGTTCTTC | NA | TRBJ2-1 | TRBV5-1 | TRBD1
CASSQDLTSGGTQYF | TGCGCCAGCAGCCAAGATCTGACTAGCGGGGGGACCCAGTACTTC | once | TRBJ2-5 | TRBV4-1 | TRBD2
CASIGGNTEAFF | TGTGCCAGCATCGGGGGGAACACTGAAGCTTTCTTT | NA | TRBJ1-1 | TRBV27 | NA
CASTAAGQETQYF | TGTGCCAGCACGGCTGCGGGCCAAGAGACCCAGTACTTC | NA | TRBJ2-5 | TRBV28 | NA
CASSLTGVGDQPQHF | TGTGCCAGCAGCTTAACCGGGGTTGGGGATCAGCCCCAGCATTTT | NA | TRBJ1-5 | TRBV7-6 | NA
CASSFGPAGSSSTDTQYF | TGTGCCAGCAGCTTTGGACCAGCGGGGTCCTCTAGCACAGATACGCAGTATTTT | NA | TRBJ2-3 | TRBV11-2 | TRBD2